This T cell receptor beta chain comes out of a study of beta chain features in type 1 diabetes. After removal of 4 bases from V and 3 bases from J, the junction contained 6 bases not matched to a gene. CDR1 is GTSNPN, CDR2 SVGIG, per germline (reference sequence). The CDR3 runs 14 residues. Details on this clone: Its antigen remains unknown.

Since all of the isolated RNA was reverse transcribed, expressed TCRB transcripts were what got sequenced. Assay: immunoSEQ multiplex PCR; the TCRdb copy retains only in-frame clones and omits some. The data show 240,000 or so clones, around 14% seen once. CD4+ naive, central memory, regulatory and stem cell-like memory subsets were isolated by sorting on CD45RO/CCR7/CD25/CD127/CD95/CD27. Findings of the study overall: Naive, central memory and regulatory TCRB repertoires appeared more similar among patients than healthy donors. TCRB CDR3 length was moderately but significantly reduced in all four CD4+ subsets of Type 1 diabetes patients. Sequencing from cDNA could over-represent high-TCR-expressing cells.

This receptor was identified in a man aged 25 to 45 with type 1 diabetes. V gene TRBV30 combines with J gene TRBJ2-3; 8 bases are a match to TRBD2. The sample comprised naive CD4+ T cells from blood. CDR3 in amino acids: CAWTGGSQTDTQYF. Here the CDR3 DNA reads TGTGCCTGGACGGGGGGGAGTCAAACAGATACGCAGTATTTT.